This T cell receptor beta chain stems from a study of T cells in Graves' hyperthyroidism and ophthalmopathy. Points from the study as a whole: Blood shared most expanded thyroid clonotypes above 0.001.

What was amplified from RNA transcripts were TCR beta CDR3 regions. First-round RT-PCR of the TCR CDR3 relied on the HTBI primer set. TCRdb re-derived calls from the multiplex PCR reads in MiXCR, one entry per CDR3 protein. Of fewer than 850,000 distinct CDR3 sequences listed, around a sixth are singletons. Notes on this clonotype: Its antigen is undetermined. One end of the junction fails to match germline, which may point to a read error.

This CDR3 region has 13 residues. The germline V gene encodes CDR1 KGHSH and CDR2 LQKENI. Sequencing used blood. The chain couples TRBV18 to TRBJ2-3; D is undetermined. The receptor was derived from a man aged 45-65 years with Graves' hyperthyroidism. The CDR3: CARSPPVTDAQYF. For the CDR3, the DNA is TGTGCCCGCTCACCACCCGTCACAGATGCGCAGTATTTT.